This T cell receptor beta chain stems from a study of monozygotic twins with inflammatory bowel disease. An approximately 2.7 ml blood sample was drawn per donor. TCRdb reprocessed the 5' RACE reads, keeping one entry per CDR3 protein, no DNA. The sample has about 300,000 distinct CDR3 sequences, and its top ten clones hold 5.6%. The CDR3 sequence is 15 residues long. Germline assignment: CDR1 SGHDT and CDR2 YYEEEE. With respect to this clonotype: Its target is not known.

Findings and limits, study-wide: Patients with IBD had less TCRbeta diversity (inverse Simpson) than their healthy co-twins. Varying immunosuppressive regimens may have increased patient repertoire variability.

The chain carries TRBV5-6 and TRBJ1-2. This receptor was identified in a human donor with ulcerative colitis or Crohn's disease, or a healthy co-twin of an affected twin (not recorded which). The sequencing input was blood. The CDR3 sequence: CASSPHSERPYGYTF.